This is a list of T cell receptor beta chains from one sample in a study of cytomegalovirus exposure and HLA in healthy donors. Profiled with immunoSEQ multiplex PCR; TCRdb holds only in-frame clones, not every one. The top ten clones hold under 6.5% of a sample with about 35,000 clones, 80% of them seen once. Sequencing input: PBMCs. The origin of the receptors is a male donor in good health and CMV-seronegative. Each CDR3 is given with its conserved first and last residue. A D gene is named only where the DNA matches it firmly. For some rows the clone size is stated as once, few or many, or as a class when expanded; others skip it.

v_call	d_call	clone_size	j_call	cdr3_aa	cdr3_nt
TRBV7-2	.	.	TRBJ2-7	CASSLAGPGYEQYF	TGTGCCAGCAGCTTAGCGGGTCCCGGGTACGAGCAGTACTTC
TRBV19	.	.	TRBJ2-5	CASSRDSEETQYF	TGTGCCAGTAGCAGGGACTCTGAAGAGACCCAGTACTTC
TRBV27	.	once	TRBJ1-2	CASSPTVGQTNYGYTF	TGTGCCAGCAGTCCGACAGTTGGGCAAACTAACTATGGCTACACCTTC
TRBV10-2	.	.	TRBJ2-7	CASSEVQARYEQYF	TGCGCCAGCAGTGAAGTCCAGGCAAGGTACGAGCAGTACTTC
TRBV6-5	.	.	TRBJ1-2	CASSYGQNSGYTF	TGTGCCAGCAGTTACGGGCAGAACTCTGGCTACACCTTC
TRBV7-6	TRBD1	.	TRBJ2-2	CASSDTGAGELFF	TGTGCCAGCAGCGATACAGGGGCCGGGGAGCTGTTTTTT
TRBV30	.	once	TRBJ1-1	CAWNGRGEAFF	TGTGCCTGGAACGGGAGGGGTGAAGCTTTCTTT
TRBV23-1	.	.	TRBJ1-1	CASSQSSVPAMNTEAFF	TGCGCCAGCAGTCAATCGTCGGTCCCTGCCATGAACACTGAAGCTTTCTTT
TRBV19	TRBD2	.	TRBJ2-7	CASSIASGGHYEQYF	TGTGCCAGTAGTATCGCTAGCGGGGGCCACTACGAGCAGTACTTC
TRBV7-9	TRBD1	.	TRBJ2-6	CASSQTPGQGTAGANVLTF	TGTGCCAGCAGCCAGACCCCGGGACAGGGAACGGCTGGGGCCAACGTCCTGACTTTC
TRBV29-1	.	.	TRBJ2-7	CSVEGAASLGGEQYF	TGCAGCGTTGAAGGGGCCGCCTCGTTGGGAGGCGAGCAGTACTTC
TRBV6-5	TRBD1	.	TRBJ2-7	CASRETGHEQYF	TGTGCCAGCAGGGAGACAGGGCACGAGCAGTACTTC
TRBV18	.	.	TRBJ1-3	CASSPRGTSGNTIYF	TGTGCCAGCTCACCGAGGGGGACCTCTGGAAACACCATATATTTT
TRBV6-5	TRBD2	.	TRBJ2-7	CASSALSGGGYEQYF	TGTGCCAGCAGTGCGCTTAGCGGGGGAGGTTACGAGCAGTACTTC
TRBV4-1	.	.	TRBJ2-5	CASSQDGGSPREDQYF	TGCGCCAGCAGCCAAGATGGGGGGAGCCCAAGAGAAGATCAGTACTTC
TRBV5-1	TRBD1	.	TRBJ1-3	CASSRTGQSSGNTIYF	TGCGCCAGCAGCCGGACGGGACAGAGCTCTGGAAACACCATATATTTT
TRBV12-5	.	.	TRBJ1-1	CASGLQVNTEAFF	TGTGCTAGTGGTTTGCAGGTGAACACTGAAGCTTTCTTT
TRBV7-2	TRBD2	.	TRBJ2-3	CASSLDKSLAGEGDTQYF	TGTGCCAGCAGCTTAGATAAATCACTAGCGGGAGAAGGAGATACGCAGTATTTT
TRBV29-1	.	.	TRBJ2-1	CSVEGRVQEQFF	TGCAGCGTTGAAGGCCGGGTTCAGGAGCAGTTCTTC
TRBV5-4	TRBD2	.	TRBJ2-1	CASKSGGAVDEQFF	TGTGCCAGCAAGAGCGGGGGGGCCGTTGATGAGCAGTTCTTC
TRBV28	.	few	TRBJ2-1	CASREGASEQFF	TGTGCCAGCAGGGAAGGGGCGAGTGAGCAGTTCTTC
TRBV9	TRBD1	.	TRBJ2-7	CASSASGTGSYEQYF	TGTGCCAGCAGCGCCTCCGGGACAGGCTCCTACGAGCAGTACTTC
TRBV18	.	.	TRBJ2-1	CASSPNGDSLVNEQFF	TGTGCCAGCTCACCGAATGGGGACTCCTTGGTGAATGAGCAGTTCTTC
TRBV27	TRBD1	.	TRBJ1-2	CASSPKTGNYGYTF	TGTGCCAGCAGCCCTAAGACAGGGAACTATGGCTACACCTTC
TRBV4-2	.	.	TRBJ1-1	CASSQEVLPGTEAFF	TGTGCCAGCAGCCAAGAAGTACTCCCGGGGACTGAAGCTTTCTTT
TRBV25-1	TRBD1	.	TRBJ1-1	CASSVQTGGIAEAFF	TGTGCCAGCAGTGTACAGACAGGGGGAATTGCTGAAGCTTTCTTT
TRBV29-1	TRBD1	.	TRBJ2-3	CSVPRTGTTDTQYF	TGCAGCGTCCCCCGGACAGGGACGACAGATACGCAGTATTTT
TRBV19	TRBD1	.	TRBJ1-2	CASRSTGRTYGYTF	TGTGCCAGTAGGTCGACAGGGAGGACCTATGGCTACACCTTC
TRBV6-5	TRBD2	.	TRBJ2-7	CASRPPTSGRGEQYF	TGTGCCAGCAGACCTCCGACTAGCGGGAGAGGCGAGCAGTACTTC
TRBV19	TRBD2	.	TRBJ2-7	CASSTRVGSGSYEQYF	TGTGCCAGTAGCACCCGGGTTGGTAGCGGGAGTTACGAGCAGTACTTC
TRBV7-9	.	few	TRBJ1-2	CASSLEFGVEGYTF	TGTGCCAGCAGCTTAGAATTCGGGGTGGAAGGCTACACCTTC
TRBV5-5	.	.	TRBJ1-1	CASSSILRDTEAFF	TGTGCCAGCAGCTCTATTCTGCGGGACACTGAAGCTTTCTTT
TRBV27	TRBD1	once	TRBJ1-1	CASSLTGGRTEAFF	TGTGCCAGCAGTCTGACAGGGGGCCGGACTGAAGCTTTCTTT